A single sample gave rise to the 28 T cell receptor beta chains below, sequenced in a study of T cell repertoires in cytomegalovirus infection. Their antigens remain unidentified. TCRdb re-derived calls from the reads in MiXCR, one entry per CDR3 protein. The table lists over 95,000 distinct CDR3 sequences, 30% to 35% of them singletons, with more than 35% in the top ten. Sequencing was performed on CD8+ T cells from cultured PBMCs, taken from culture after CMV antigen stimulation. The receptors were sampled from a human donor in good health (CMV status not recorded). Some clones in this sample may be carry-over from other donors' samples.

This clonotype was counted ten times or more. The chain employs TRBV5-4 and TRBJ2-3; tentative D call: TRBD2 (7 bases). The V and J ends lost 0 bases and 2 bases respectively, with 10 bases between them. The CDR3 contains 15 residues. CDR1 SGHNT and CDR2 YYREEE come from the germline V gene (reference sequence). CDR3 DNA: TGTGCCAGCAGCTTGGTGGCGGGGGCCACAGATACGCAGTATTTT. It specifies CASSLVAGATDTQYF.

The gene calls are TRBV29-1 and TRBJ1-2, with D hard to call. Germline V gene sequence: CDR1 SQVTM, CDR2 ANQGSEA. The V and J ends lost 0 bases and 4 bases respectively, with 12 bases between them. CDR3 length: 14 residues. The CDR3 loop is CSVEDLGTAYGYTF. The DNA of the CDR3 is TGCAGCGTTGAAGATTTGGGTACAGCCTATGGCTACACCTTC.

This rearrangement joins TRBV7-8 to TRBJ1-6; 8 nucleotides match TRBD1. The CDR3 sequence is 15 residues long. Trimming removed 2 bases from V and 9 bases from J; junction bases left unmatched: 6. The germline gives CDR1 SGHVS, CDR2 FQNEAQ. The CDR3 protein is CASSLFHRGSSPLHF. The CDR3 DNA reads TGTGCCAGCAGCTTATTCCACAGGGGGAGTTCACCCCTCCACTTT.

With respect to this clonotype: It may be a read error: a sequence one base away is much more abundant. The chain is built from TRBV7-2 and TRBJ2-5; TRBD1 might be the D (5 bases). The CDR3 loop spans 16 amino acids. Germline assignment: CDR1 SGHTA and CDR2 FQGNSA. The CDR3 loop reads CASSLEGAPYQDTQYF. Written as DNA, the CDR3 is TGTGCCAGCAGCTTGGAAGGGGCGCCGTACCAAGACACCCAGTACTTC.

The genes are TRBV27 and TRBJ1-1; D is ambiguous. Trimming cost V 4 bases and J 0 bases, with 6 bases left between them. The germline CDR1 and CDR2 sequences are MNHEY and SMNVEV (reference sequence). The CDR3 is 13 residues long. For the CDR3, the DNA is TGTGCCAGCAGTTCATCGGTGAACACTGAAGCTTTCTTT. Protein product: CASSSSVNTEAFF.

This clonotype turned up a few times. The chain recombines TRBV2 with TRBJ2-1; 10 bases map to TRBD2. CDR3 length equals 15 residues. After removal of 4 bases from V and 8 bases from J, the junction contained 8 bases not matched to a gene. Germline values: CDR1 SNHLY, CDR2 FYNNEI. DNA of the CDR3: TGTGCCAGCAGTGTAGCCCAGCGGGGGGGTGATGAGCAGTTCTTC. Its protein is CASSVAQRGGDEQFF. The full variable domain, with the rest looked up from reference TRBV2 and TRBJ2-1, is EPEVTQTPSHQVTQMGQEVILRCVPISNHLYFYWYRQILGQKVEFLVSFYNNEISEKSEIFDDQFSVERPDGSNFTLKIRSTKLEDSAMYFCASSVAQRGGDEQFFGPGTRLTVL.

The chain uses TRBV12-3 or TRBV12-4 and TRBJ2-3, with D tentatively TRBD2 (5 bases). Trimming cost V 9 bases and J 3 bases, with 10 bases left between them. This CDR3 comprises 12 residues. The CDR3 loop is CASGIATDTQYF. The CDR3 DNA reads TGTGCCAGTGGGATAGCGACAGATACGCAGTATTTT.

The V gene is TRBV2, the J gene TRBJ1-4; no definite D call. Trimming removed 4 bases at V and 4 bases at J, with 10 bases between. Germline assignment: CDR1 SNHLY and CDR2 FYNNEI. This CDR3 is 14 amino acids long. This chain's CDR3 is CASSVIGYNEKLFF. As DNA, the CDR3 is TGTGCCAGCAGTGTAATAGGATATAATGAAAAACTGTTTTTT. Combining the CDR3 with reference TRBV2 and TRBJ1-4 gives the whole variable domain EPEVTQTPSHQVTQMGQEVILRCVPISNHLYFYWYRQILGQKVEFLVSFYNNEISEKSEIFDDQFSVERPDGSNFTLKIRSTKLEDSAMYFCASSVIGYNEKLFFGSGTQLSVL.

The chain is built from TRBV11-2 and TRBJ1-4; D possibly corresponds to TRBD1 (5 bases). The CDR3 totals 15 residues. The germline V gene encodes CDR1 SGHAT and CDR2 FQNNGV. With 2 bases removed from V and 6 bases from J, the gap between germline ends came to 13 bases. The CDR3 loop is CASSLSAGQYEKLFF. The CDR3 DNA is TGTGCCAGCAGCTTATCGGCAGGGCAGTATGAAAAACTGTTTTTT.

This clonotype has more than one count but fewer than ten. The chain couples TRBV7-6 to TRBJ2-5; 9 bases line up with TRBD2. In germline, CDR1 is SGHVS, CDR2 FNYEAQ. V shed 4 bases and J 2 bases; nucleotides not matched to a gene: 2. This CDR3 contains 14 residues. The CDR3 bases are TGTGCCAGCAGCTCTAGCGGGGAACAAGAGACCCAGTACTTC. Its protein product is CASSSSGEQETQYF.

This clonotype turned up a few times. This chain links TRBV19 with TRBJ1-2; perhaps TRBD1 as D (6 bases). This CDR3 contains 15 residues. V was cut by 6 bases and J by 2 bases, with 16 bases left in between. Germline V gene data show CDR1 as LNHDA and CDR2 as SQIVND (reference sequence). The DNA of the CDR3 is TGTGCCAGTAGGGCCAGGGACAAGAGAAACTATGGCTACACCTTC. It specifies CASRARDKRNYGYTF.

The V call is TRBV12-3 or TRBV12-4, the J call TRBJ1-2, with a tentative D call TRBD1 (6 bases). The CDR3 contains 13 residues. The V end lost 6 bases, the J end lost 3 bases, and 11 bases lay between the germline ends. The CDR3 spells CASSLGQYYGYTF. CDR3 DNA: TGTGCCAGCAGCCTTGGACAGTACTATGGCTACACCTTC.

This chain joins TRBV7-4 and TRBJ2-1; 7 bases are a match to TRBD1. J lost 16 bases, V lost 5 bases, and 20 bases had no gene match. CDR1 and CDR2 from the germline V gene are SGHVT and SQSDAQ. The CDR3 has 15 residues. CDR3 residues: CASSSTGTAGVNKFF. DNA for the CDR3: TGTGCCAGCAGCAGTACCGGGACAGCTGGCGTTAATAAATTCTTC.

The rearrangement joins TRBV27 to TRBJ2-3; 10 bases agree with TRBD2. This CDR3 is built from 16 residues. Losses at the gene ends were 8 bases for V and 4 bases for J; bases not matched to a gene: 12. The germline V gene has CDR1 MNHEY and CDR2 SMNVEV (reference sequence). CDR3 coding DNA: TGTGCCAGCCGCCACGAGAGCGGGGGGGGGGCAGATACGCAGTATTTT. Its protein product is CASRHESGGGADTQYF.

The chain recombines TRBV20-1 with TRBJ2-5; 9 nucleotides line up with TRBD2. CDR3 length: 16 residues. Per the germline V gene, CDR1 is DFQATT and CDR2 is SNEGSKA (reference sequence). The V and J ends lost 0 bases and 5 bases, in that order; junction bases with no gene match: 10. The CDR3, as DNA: TGCAGTGCTAGAGATCAGCGGGGGGCGTATCAGGAGACCCAGTACTTC. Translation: CSARDQRGAYQETQYF.

CDR3 sequence: CASSQSIGTGSQRETQYF. CDR3 in DNA: TGCGCCAGCAGCCAATCTATAGGGACAGGCTCCCAACGGGAGACCCAGTACTTC. The V call is TRBV4-1, the J call TRBJ2-5; 8 bases align to TRBD1. This CDR3 has 18 residues. Trimming took 2 bases from V and 5 from J; bases not matched to a gene: 16. From germline, CDR1 is MGHRA and CDR2 YSYEKL.

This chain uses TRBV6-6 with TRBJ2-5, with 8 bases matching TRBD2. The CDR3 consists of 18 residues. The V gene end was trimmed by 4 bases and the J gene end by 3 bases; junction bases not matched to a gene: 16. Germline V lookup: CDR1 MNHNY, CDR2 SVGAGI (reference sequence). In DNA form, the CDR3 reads TGTGCCAGCAGTTCTCTGGGTTCGTCCGGGGGGGGAAAAGAGACCCAGTACTTC. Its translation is CASSSLGSSGGGKETQYF.

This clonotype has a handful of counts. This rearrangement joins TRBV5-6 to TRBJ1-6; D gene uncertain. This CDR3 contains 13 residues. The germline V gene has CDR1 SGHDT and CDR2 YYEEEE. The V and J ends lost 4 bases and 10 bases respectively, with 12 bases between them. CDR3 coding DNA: TGTGCCAGCAGCATCGGGGTAACGTCACCCCTCCACTTT. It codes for CASSIGVTSPLHF.

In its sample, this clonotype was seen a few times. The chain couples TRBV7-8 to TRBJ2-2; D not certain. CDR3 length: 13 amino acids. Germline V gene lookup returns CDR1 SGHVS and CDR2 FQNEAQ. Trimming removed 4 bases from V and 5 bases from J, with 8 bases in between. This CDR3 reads CASSSTPTGELFF. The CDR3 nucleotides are TGTGCCAGCAGCTCAACCCCTACCGGGGAGCTGTTTTTT.

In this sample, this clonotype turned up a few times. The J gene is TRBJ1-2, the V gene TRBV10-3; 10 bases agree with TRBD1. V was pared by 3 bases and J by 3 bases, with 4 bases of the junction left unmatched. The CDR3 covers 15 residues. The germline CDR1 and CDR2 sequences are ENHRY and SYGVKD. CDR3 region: CAISDSGQGYYGYTF. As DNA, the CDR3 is TGTGCCATCAGTGATTCGGGACAGGGGTACTATGGCTACACCTTC.

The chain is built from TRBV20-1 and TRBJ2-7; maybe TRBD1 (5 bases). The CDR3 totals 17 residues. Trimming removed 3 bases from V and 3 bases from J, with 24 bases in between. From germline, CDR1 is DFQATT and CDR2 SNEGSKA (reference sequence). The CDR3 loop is CSASRTHSGRHNYEQYF. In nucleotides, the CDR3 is TGCAGTGCTAGTCGGACACACAGTGGACGACACAACTACGAGCAGTACTTC.

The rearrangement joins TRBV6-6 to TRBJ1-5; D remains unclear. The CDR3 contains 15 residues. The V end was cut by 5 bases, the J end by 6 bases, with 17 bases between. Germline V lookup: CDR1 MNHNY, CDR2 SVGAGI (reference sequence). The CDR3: CASSPSEFSSQPQHF. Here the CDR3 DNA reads TGTGCCAGCAGTCCCTCGGAGTTTTCGTCTCAGCCCCAGCATTTT.

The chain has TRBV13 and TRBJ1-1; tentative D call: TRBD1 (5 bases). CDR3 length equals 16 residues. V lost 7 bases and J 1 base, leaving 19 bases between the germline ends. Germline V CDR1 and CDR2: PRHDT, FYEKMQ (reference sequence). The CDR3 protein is CASTYDAGLSNTEAFF. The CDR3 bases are TGTGCCAGCACCTACGACGCGGGACTCTCGAACACTGAAGCTTTCTTT.

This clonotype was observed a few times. The CDR3 protein is CASSLVSPPYEQYF. CDR3 sequence (DNA): TGTGCCAGCAGCTTAGTGTCTCCGCCATACGAGCAGTACTTC. The chain is built from TRBV7-9 and TRBJ2-7; D gene unclear. Per the germline V gene, CDR1 is SEHNR and CDR2 is FQNEAQ (reference sequence). This CDR3 comprises 14 residues. Trimming pared 1 base from V and 4 bases from J, leaving 11 bases between. Drawing the rest from reference TRBV7-9 and TRBJ2-7, the complete variable domain is DTGVSQNPRHKITKRGQNVTFRCDPISEHNRLYWYRQTLGQGPEFLTYFQNEAQLEKSRLLSDRFSAERPKGSFSTLEIQRTEQGDSAMYLCASSLVSPPYEQYFGPGTRLTVT.

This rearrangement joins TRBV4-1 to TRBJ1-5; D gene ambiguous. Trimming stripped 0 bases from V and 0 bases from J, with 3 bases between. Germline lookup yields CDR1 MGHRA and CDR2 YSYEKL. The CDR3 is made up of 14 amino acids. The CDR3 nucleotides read TGCGCCAGCAGCCAAGATTATAGCAATCAGCCCCAGCATTTT. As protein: CASSQDYSNQPQHF.

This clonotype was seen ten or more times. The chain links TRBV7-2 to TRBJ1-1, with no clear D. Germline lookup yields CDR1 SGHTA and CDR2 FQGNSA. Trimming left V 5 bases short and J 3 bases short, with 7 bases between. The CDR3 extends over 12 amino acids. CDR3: CASSPVDTEAFF. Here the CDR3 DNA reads TGTGCCAGCAGCCCGGTCGACACTGAAGCTTTCTTT.

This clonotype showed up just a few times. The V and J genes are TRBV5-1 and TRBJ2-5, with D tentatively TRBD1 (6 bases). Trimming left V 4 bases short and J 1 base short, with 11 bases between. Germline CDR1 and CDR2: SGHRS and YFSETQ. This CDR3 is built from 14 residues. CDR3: CASSPGTFQETQYF. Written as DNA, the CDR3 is TGCGCCAGCAGCCCGGGGACATTCCAAGAGACCCAGTACTTC.

CDR3 in amino acids: CSVWGTVYNEQFF. The CDR3 region has the DNA TGCAGCGTTTGGGGGACAGTTTACAATGAGCAGTTCTTC. The J gene is TRBJ2-1, the V gene TRBV29-1; TRBD1 matches 7 bases. After removal of 5 bases from V and 4 bases from J, the junction contained 5 bases not matched to a gene. Germline CDR1 reads SQVTM; CDR2 reads ANQGSEA. CDR3 length equals 13 residues.